The rows below give T cell receptor beta chains drawn from one sample of a study of blood T cell repertoires in COVID-19. Data came from immunoSEQ multiplex PCR; TCRdb stores just in-frame clones and leaves some out. The sample holds around 340,000 clones, around 88% seen once. The sample consisted of peripheral blood. Source of these receptors: a woman aged 60-70 years with COVID-19, enrolled during active disease. Both conserved end residues are part of each CDR3. A D gene is named only where the DNA matches it firmly. Size tells how often a clone was seen (once, few, many) or the class of an expanded clone, and some rows leave it out.

clone size: .; V gene: TRBV4-1; D gene: .; J gene: TRBJ1-2; CDR3 DNA: TGCGCCAGCAGCCAAGATCCGGGATGGGGCTATGGCTACACCTTC; CDR3 protein: CASSQDPGWGYGYTF
clone size: .; V gene: TRBV19; D gene: TRBD2; J gene: TRBJ2-1; CDR3 DNA: TGTGCCAGTAACACGGGAGCGGGGGGGCTTAGTGAGCAGTTCTTC; CDR3 protein: CASNTGAGGLSEQFF
clone size: .; V gene: TRBV2; D gene: .; J gene: TRBJ1-5; CDR3 DNA: TGTGCCAGCAGTGACCAACAGGGTCAGCCCCAGCATTTT; CDR3 protein: CASSDQQGQPQHF
clone size: .; V gene: TRBV18; D gene: .; J gene: TRBJ1-3; CDR3 DNA: TGTGCCAGCTCCCCCAGGGAGGTCCTCAGCTCTGGAAACACCATATATTTT; CDR3 protein: CASSPREVLSSGNTIYF
clone size: .; V gene: TRBV9; D gene: .; J gene: TRBJ1-2; CDR3 DNA: TGTGCCAGCAGCTTAAACAGGGTAGACTATGGCTACACCTTC; CDR3 protein: CASSLNRVDYGYTF
clone size: .; V gene: TRBV6-5; D gene: .; J gene: TRBJ2-2; CDR3 DNA: TGTGCCACGTCCTGGCGGGGCACCGGGGAGCTGTTTTTT; CDR3 protein: CATSWRGTGELFF
clone size: .; V gene: TRBV2; D gene: TRBD1; J gene: TRBJ2-7; CDR3 DNA: TGTGCCAGCAGTGTTCCGGGACAGGCTTTCTACGAGCAGTACTTC; CDR3 protein: CASSVPGQAFYEQYF
clone size: .; V gene: TRBV30; D gene: .; J gene: TRBJ1-2; CDR3 DNA: TGTGCCTGGAGTGTATTTGGGCAGGACTTCGCTAACTATGGCTACACCTTC; CDR3 protein: CAWSVFGQDFANYGYTF
clone size: .; V gene: TRBV4-1; D gene: .; J gene: TRBJ1-1; CDR3 DNA: TGCGCCAGCAGCCATGCCCGTACATTGAATCCTGAAGCTTTCTTT; CDR3 protein: CASSHARTLNPEAFF
clone size: .; V gene: TRBV3-1/TRBV3-2; D gene: .; J gene: TRBJ1-6; CDR3 DNA: TGTGCCAGCAGCCAAGTCAGGAACGGCTATAATTCACCCCTCCACTTT; CDR3 protein: CASSQVRNGYNSPLHF
clone size: once; V gene: TRBV15; D gene: TRBD1; J gene: TRBJ1-6; CDR3 DNA: TGTGCCACCAGCAGAGACAGGGGGCATTCACCCCTCCACTTT; CDR3 protein: CATSRDRGHSPLHF
clone size: .; V gene: TRBV13; D gene: TRBD1; J gene: TRBJ1-1; CDR3 DNA: TGTGCCAGCAGCTTAATAGGACAGGCGAACACTGAAGCTTTCTTT; CDR3 protein: CASSLIGQANTEAFF
clone size: once; V gene: TRBV6-2/TRBV6-3; D gene: TRBD1; J gene: TRBJ2-7; CDR3 DNA: TGTGCCAGCAGCCTAATATGGGGCGAACCGGGACAGGGAGGGTTCTACGAGCAGTACTTC; CDR3 protein: CASSLIWGEPGQGGFYEQYF
clone size: .; V gene: TRBV7-2; D gene: .; J gene: TRBJ1-5; CDR3 DNA: TGTGCCAGCAGCTTGGGATCGGGCCTCAGGGTTAATCAGCCCCAGCATTTT; CDR3 protein: CASSLGSGLRVNQPQHF
clone size: .; V gene: TRBV18; D gene: .; J gene: TRBJ1-4; CDR3 DNA: TGTGCCAGCTCACCACTCCAGGGCCGGGAAAAACTGTTTTTT; CDR3 protein: CASSPLQGREKLFF
clone size: .; V gene: TRBV9; D gene: TRBD1; J gene: TRBJ2-7; CDR3 DNA: TGTGCCAGCAGTCCGGACAGGGGTTACTACGAACAGTACTTC; CDR3 protein: CASSPDRGYYEQYF
clone size: .; V gene: TRBV7-9; D gene: .; J gene: TRBJ1-1; CDR3 DNA: TGTGCCAGCAGCCCTCTAGCGGGCACTGAAGCTTTCTTT; CDR3 protein: CASSPLAGTEAFF
clone size: .; V gene: TRBV5-8; D gene: .; J gene: TRBJ1-5; CDR3 DNA: TGTGCCAGCAGCTGGGGGCAGGTTTCCTTTCAGCCCCAGCATTTT; CDR3 protein: CASSWGQVSFQPQHF
clone size: .; V gene: TRBV19; D gene: .; J gene: TRBJ1-2; CDR3 DNA: TGTGCCACTACCGAGGCGCTCTATGGCTACACCTTC; CDR3 protein: CATTEALYGYTF
clone size: .; V gene: TRBV5-6; D gene: .; J gene: TRBJ2-1; CDR3 DNA: TGTGCCAGCAGCTTTGCAGGGTGGGGCAATGAGCAGTTCTTC; CDR3 protein: CASSFAGWGNEQFF
clone size: .; V gene: TRBV18; D gene: .; J gene: TRBJ1-1; CDR3 DNA: TGTGCCAGCTCAACCGAAGAATTACCAGACACTGAAGCTTTCTTT; CDR3 protein: CASSTEELPDTEAFF
clone size: few; V gene: TRBV30; D gene: .; J gene: TRBJ1-1; CDR3 DNA: TGTGCCTGGAGTCCCCTTACTGAAGCTTTCTTT; CDR3 protein: CAWSPLTEAFF
clone size: .; V gene: TRBV5-1; D gene: TRBD2; J gene: TRBJ2-3; CDR3 DNA: TGCGCCAGCAGCGAGGGACTAGGCACAGATACGCAGTATTTT; CDR3 protein: CASSEGLGTDTQYF
clone size: .; V gene: TRBV6-5; D gene: .; J gene: TRBJ2-2; CDR3 DNA: TGTGCCAGCAGTTACTCACGGGGTAACGGGGAGCTGTTTTTT; CDR3 protein: CASSYSRGNGELFF
clone size: .; V gene: TRBV5-4; D gene: .; J gene: TRBJ2-4; CDR3 DNA: TGTGCCAGCAGCGCAAGCGTAGCCAAAAACATTCAGTACTTC; CDR3 protein: CASSASVAKNIQYF
clone size: .; V gene: TRBV19; D gene: .; J gene: TRBJ2-7; CDR3 DNA: TGTGCCAGTAGTATGAAGGAGGGCGAGCAGTACTTC; CDR3 protein: CASSMKEGEQYF
clone size: .; V gene: TRBV5-1; D gene: TRBD1; J gene: TRBJ2-6; CDR3 DNA: TGCGCCAGCAGCCTTCCGGGACAGAGTAGCTCTGGGGCCAACGTCCTGACTTTC; CDR3 protein: CASSLPGQSSSGANVLTF
clone size: .; V gene: TRBV12-1; D gene: .; J gene: TRBJ2-5; CDR3 DNA: TGTGCCAGCAGCCCCGGTGGCCAAGAGACCCAGTACTTC; CDR3 protein: CASSPGGQETQYF
clone size: .; V gene: TRBV9; D gene: TRBD1; J gene: TRBJ2-2; CDR3 DNA: TGTGCCAGCAGTAAACGGACAGGGAACACCGGGGAGCTGTTTTTT; CDR3 protein: CASSKRTGNTGELFF
clone size: .; V gene: TRBV9; D gene: TRBD1; J gene: TRBJ1-1; CDR3 DNA: TGTGCCAGCAGCGACGCCCGGGACAGGGCTAGGGGGAACACTGAAGCTTTCTTT; CDR3 protein: CASSDARDRARGNTEAFF
clone size: .; V gene: TRBV29-1; D gene: .; J gene: TRBJ1-1; CDR3 DNA: TGCAGCGTTGAACTACAGGAAGCTTTCTTT; CDR3 protein: CSVELQEAFF
clone size: .; V gene: TRBV9; D gene: .; J gene: TRBJ1-2; CDR3 DNA: TGTGCCAGCAGCATAAGTGCTGGGCGAGACTATGGCTACACCTTC; CDR3 protein: CASSISAGRDYGYTF
clone size: .; V gene: TRBV2; D gene: .; J gene: TRBJ1-2; CDR3 DNA: TGTGCCAGCAGCCAGGCAGGGTACTACACCTTC; CDR3 protein: CASSQAGYYTF
clone size: .; V gene: TRBV2; D gene: .; J gene: TRBJ2-2; CDR3 DNA: TGTGCCAGCAGTGAAACGCAGGGATCCAGCGGGGAGCTGTTTTTT; CDR3 protein: CASSETQGSSGELFF
clone size: .; V gene: TRBV5-1; D gene: TRBD1; J gene: TRBJ2-1; CDR3 DNA: TGCGCCAGCGGCGGACAGGGGGTAGACAATGAGCAGTTCTTC; CDR3 protein: CASGGQGVDNEQFF
clone size: .; V gene: TRBV27; D gene: TRBD1; J gene: TRBJ2-7; CDR3 DNA: TGTGCCAGCAGTTCGGGGACAGGCTTACGGTACGAGCAGTACTTC; CDR3 protein: CASSSGTGLRYEQYF
clone size: .; V gene: TRBV11-3; D gene: TRBD2; J gene: TRBJ2-1; CDR3 DNA: TGTGCCAGCAGCCCGGGGACTAGCGGGGGGGCCACCTACAATGAGCAGTTCTTC; CDR3 protein: CASSPGTSGGATYNEQFF
clone size: few; V gene: TRBV5-4; D gene: TRBD1; J gene: TRBJ2-2; CDR3 DNA: TGTGCCAGCAGCTCAAGGGGGCCGGGGAACACCGGGGAGCTGTTTTTT; CDR3 protein: CASSSRGPGNTGELFF
clone size: .; V gene: TRBV7-9; D gene: .; J gene: TRBJ1-1; CDR3 DNA: TGTGCCAGCAGCTTTAGCCGCGACACTGAAGCTTTCTTT; CDR3 protein: CASSFSRDTEAFF
clone size: .; V gene: TRBV10-3; D gene: TRBD2; J gene: TRBJ2-2; CDR3 DNA: TGTGCCGGCGGAGCGGCGGGGGGGCAAAGCGGGGAGCTGTTTTTT; CDR3 protein: CAGGAAGGQSGELFF
clone size: few; V gene: TRBV5-1; D gene: .; J gene: TRBJ2-3; CDR3 DNA: TGCGCCAGCAGCTTGGACCCAGGGCCAGGTGATACGCAGTATTTT; CDR3 protein: CASSLDPGPGDTQYF
clone size: .; V gene: TRBV7-2; D gene: .; J gene: TRBJ2-1; CDR3 DNA: TGTGCCAGCAGCCGTTTCCGCAATGAGCAGTTCTTC; CDR3 protein: CASSRFRNEQFF
clone size: once; V gene: TRBV5-5; D gene: TRBD1; J gene: TRBJ1-2; CDR3 DNA: TGTGCCAGCACCGTACAGGGGGCGGTCTTCTATGGCTACACCTTC; CDR3 protein: CASTVQGAVFYGYTF
clone size: few; V gene: TRBV6-5; D gene: .; J gene: TRBJ1-2; CDR3 DNA: TGTGCCAGCACGACAGGCGGTGGCTACACCTTC; CDR3 protein: CASTTGGGYTF
clone size: .; V gene: TRBV7-2; D gene: .; J gene: TRBJ1-2; CDR3 DNA: TGTGCCAGCAGCCCCCGGACAGAAGCCTATGGCTACACCTTC; CDR3 protein: CASSPRTEAYGYTF
clone size: .; V gene: TRBV7-8; D gene: TRBD1; J gene: TRBJ1-1; CDR3 DNA: TGTGCCAGCAGCTTCTGGACAGGAGGAGCTGAAGCTTTCTTT; CDR3 protein: CASSFWTGGAEAFF
clone size: .; V gene: TRBV7-2; D gene: TRBD2; J gene: TRBJ2-1; CDR3 DNA: TGTGCCAGCAGCTACCCGGACGCGGGGGTTGAGTGGCAGTTCTTC; CDR3 protein: CASSYPDAGVEWQFF
clone size: .; V gene: TRBV4-1; D gene: TRBD1; J gene: TRBJ2-1; CDR3 DNA: TGCGCCAGCAGCCAAGTGTTACAGGGGGTTAATGAGCAGTTCTTC; CDR3 protein: CASSQVLQGVNEQFF
clone size: once; V gene: TRBV7-9; D gene: .; J gene: TRBJ2-1; CDR3 DNA: TGTGCCAGCAGCCGGGGGACGGGGTACAATGAGCAGTTCTTC; CDR3 protein: CASSRGTGYNEQFF
clone size: once; V gene: TRBV28; D gene: TRBD1; J gene: TRBJ1-3; CDR3 DNA: TGTGCCAGCAGGCCACAGGGGGCGAACACCATATATTTT; CDR3 protein: CASRPQGANTIYF
clone size: .; V gene: TRBV19; D gene: .; J gene: TRBJ2-7; CDR3 DNA: TGTGCCAGTAGTATAGGACGGGGGACCTACGAGCAGTACTTC; CDR3 protein: CASSIGRGTYEQYF
clone size: .; V gene: TRBV7-9; D gene: TRBD1; J gene: TRBJ1-3; CDR3 DNA: TGTGCCAGCAGCTTCGGGACAGGGGCAGGAAACACCATATATTTT; CDR3 protein: CASSFGTGAGNTIYF
clone size: .; V gene: TRBV7-9; D gene: TRBD2; J gene: TRBJ2-7; CDR3 DNA: TGTGCCAGCAGCTTAGCAGCGGGGGGTAATGATTACGAGCAGTACTTC; CDR3 protein: CASSLAAGGNDYEQYF
clone size: .; V gene: TRBV5-1; D gene: TRBD2; J gene: TRBJ2-5; CDR3 DNA: TGCGCCAGCAGCTTGGAGATTGGACAGCGGGGGCTCCCCGGGACCCAGTACTTC; CDR3 protein: CASSLEIGQRGLPGTQYF
clone size: once; V gene: TRBV7-9; D gene: .; J gene: TRBJ1-2; CDR3 DNA: TGTGCCAGCAGCTTAGGACAGAAATATGGCTACACCTTC; CDR3 protein: CASSLGQKYGYTF
clone size: .; V gene: TRBV7-9; D gene: .; J gene: TRBJ2-7; CDR3 DNA: TGTGCCAGCAGCTTCCCAGGTGTCTACGAGCAGTACTTC; CDR3 protein: CASSFPGVYEQYF
clone size: .; V gene: TRBV11-1; D gene: .; J gene: TRBJ2-1; CDR3 DNA: TGTGCCAGCAGCTGGAAGACCGGGACAAACTACAATGAGCAGTTCTTC; CDR3 protein: CASSWKTGTNYNEQFF
clone size: .; V gene: TRBV19; D gene: TRBD1; J gene: TRBJ1-2; CDR3 DNA: TGTGCCAGTAGTGACATCCGGGACAGGGGGAACTATGGCTACACCTTC; CDR3 protein: CASSDIRDRGNYGYTF